This T cell receptor beta chain was recorded in a study of PD-1 blockade in classical Hodgkin lymphoma. This CDR3 is built from 14 residues. The germline gives CDR1 MNHEY, CDR2 SVGAGI. The V end was cut by 2 bases, the J end by 7 bases, with 9 bases between. For this clone: At the DNA level, this CDR3 is encoded by other sequences in the same sample as well.

Described time point: cycle 4 day 1 (C4D1), after five to seven weeks of nivolumab. Each patient experienced a relapse that followed autologous stem cell transplantation, and brentuximab vedotin exposure varied. This table comes from immunoSEQ multiplex PCR, and its TCRdb copy is limited to in-frame clones, with some not included. The table shows approximately 41,000 clones, with roughly 70% occurring only once. The input for sequencing was peripheral blood mononuclear cells (PBMCs), taken before the fourth cycle of nivolumab. The rearrangement joins TRBV6-5 to TRBJ1-6; TRBD1 might be the D (5 bases). The sequence derives from a human donor with classical Hodgkin lymphoma. CDR3 sequence (DNA): TGTGCCAGCAGTTACGGGGGAAGGAATTCACCCCTCCACTTT. It yields the protein CASSYGGRNSPLHF.